Listed here is a single T cell receptor beta chain. No antigen is known for it. This specimen belongs to a study of chemoradiotherapy in HPV16-positive cancers. Across the study: Candidate HPV-specific clones and shared TCR motifs came from a couple of HPV16-positive patients. Study-level results: Functional assays defining HPV-specific T cells used only a couple of HPV16-positive patients. For HPV16-positive patients, expanding HPV-responsive T cells associated with longer recurrence-free survival.

V was trimmed by 4 bases and J by 9 bases, leaving 10 bases between them. In germline, CDR1 is SGHTA, CDR2 FQGNSA. The length of the CDR3 is 12 residues. Assay: immunoSEQ multiplex PCR; the TCRdb copy retains only in-frame clones and omits some. Here the sample spans some 930 clones, 82% being singletons. The sequence was collected from a human donor with HPV-associated anogenital cancer. This rearrangement joins TRBV7-2 to TRBJ1-3, with a possible D match to TRBD1 (5 bases). The sequences come from tumor tissue, collected from a patient who underwent chemoradiotherapy. DNA for the CDR3: TGTGCCAGCAGCTCCGACAGAGGCACCATATATTTT. It codes for CASSSDRGTIYF.